These 19 T cell receptor beta chains were all obtained from the same sample, sequenced in a study of response to subunit inactivated influenza vaccine. TCRdb used MiXCR to reprocess the RT-PCR reads, holding one entry per CDR3 protein. The data show 540,000 or so distinct CDR3 sequences, approximately 12% seen once. The source material was PBMCs from blood, sampled 45 days after vaccination. These receptors all come from a man between 45 and 60 years old who received an inactivated influenza vaccine.

The chain employs TRBV9 and TRBJ2-1; TRBD2 is a possible D gene (5 bases). The germline gives CDR1 SGDLS, CDR2 YYNGEE. The CDR3 length is 16 residues. V lost 3 bases and J 3 bases, leaving 16 bases between the germline ends. The CDR3 spells CASSGSLRVSYNEQFF. The CDR3 bases are TGTGCCAGCAGCGGGAGTCTGAGGGTTAGCTACAATGAGCAGTTCTTC.

V and J are TRBV20-1 and TRBJ1-4; 8 nucleotides agree with TRBD1. This CDR3 contains 15 residues. Germline V gene lookup returns CDR1 DFQATT and CDR2 SNEGSKA (reference sequence). The junction had 3 bases not matched to a gene; V was cut back by 0 bases and J by 3 bases. CDR3 DNA: TGCAGTGCTAGAGATATGACAGGGGCTAATGAAAAACTGTTTTTT. This encodes CSARDMTGANEKLFF.

This clonotype was found a few times. V is TRBV28 and J is TRBJ2-7; TRBD2 agrees at 7 bases. Trimming cost V 3 bases and J 0 bases; bases outside gene matches: 5. This CDR3 is 15 amino acids long. Germline V lookup: CDR1 MDHEN, CDR2 SYDVKM. This CDR3 reads CASSLLGGSSYEQYF. The CDR3 region has the DNA TGTGCCAGCAGTTTGTTGGGAGGGAGCTCCTACGAGCAGTACTTC.

This clonotype was seen a few times. CDR3 amino acids: CASSQDPTGVEQYF. The CDR3 coding sequence is TGCGCCAGCAGCCAAGACCCGACGGGGGTTGAGCAGTACTTC. This sequence joins TRBV4-1 and TRBJ2-7; TRBD2 might be the D (6 bases). The V and J ends lost 0 bases and 7 bases respectively, with 13 bases between them. The CDR3 loop spans 14 amino acids. Per the germline V gene, CDR1 is MGHRA and CDR2 is YSYEKL.

This clonotype was found a few times. This chain uses TRBV6-5 with TRBJ2-5; D is possibly TRBD2 (5 bases). V was pared by 0 bases and J by 0 bases, with 8 bases between. Germline V gene lookup returns CDR1 MNHEY and CDR2 SVGAGI. The CDR3 length is 15 residues. The CDR3 sequence: CASSYSRVYQETQYF. The DNA for the CDR3 is TGTGCCAGCAGTTACTCGCGGGTTTACCAAGAGACCCAGTACTTC.

The CDR3 DNA reads TGCGCCAGCAGCTCGCTGACCGGGGATACGCAGTATTTT. It codes for CASSSLTGDTQYF. V usage is TRBV5-1 and J usage is TRBJ2-3; D not certain. CDR1 SGHRS and CDR2 YFSETQ come from the germline V gene. The V end was cut by 3 bases, the J end by 6 bases, with 11 bases between. The CDR3 loop spans 13 amino acids. The full variable domain, rest sourced from reference TRBV5-1 and TRBJ2-3, is KAGVTQTPRYLIKTRGQQVTLSCSPISGHRSVSWYQQTPGQGLQFLFEYFSETQRNKGNFPGRFSGRQFSNSRSEMNVSTLELGDSALYLCASSSLTGDTQYFGPGTRLTVL.

In its sample, this clonotype was seen many times. The chain combines TRBV9 with TRBJ2-3, with 9 bases matching TRBD1. Germline V gene sequence: CDR1 SGDLS, CDR2 YYNGEE. With V trimmed by 4 bases and J by 1 base, 4 bases remained unmatched. There are 15 residues in the CDR3. The chain's CDR3 is CASSPRQGGTDTQYF. CDR3 sequence (DNA): TGTGCCAGCAGCCCGCGACAGGGGGGCACAGATACGCAGTATTTT.

The chain has TRBV20-1 and TRBJ2-1; D not certain. The CDR3 runs 10 residues. Germline CDR1 reads DFQATT; CDR2 reads SNEGSKA (reference sequence). V was cut by 7 bases and J by 7 bases, with 8 bases left in between. This chain's CDR3 is CSDNRNEQFF. CDR3 coding DNA: TGCAGTGACAACCGGAATGAGCAGTTCTTC.

This clonotype came up many times. This sequence joins TRBV20-1 and TRBJ2-3, with 8 bases matching TRBD2. The junction had 15 bases not matched to a gene; V was cut back by 4 bases and J by 6 bases. The germline gives CDR1 DFQATT, CDR2 SNEGSKA (reference sequence). The CDR3 contains 16 residues. This CDR3 reads CSATTIREGLTDTQYF. CDR3 sequence (DNA): TGCAGTGCTACAACGATTCGGGAGGGCCTTACCGATACGCAGTATTTT.

This clonotype was counted between two and nine times. The gene calls are TRBV2 and TRBJ1-6, with TRBD1 as a possible D gene (6 bases). The CDR3 totals 14 residues. Trimming pared 3 bases from V and 7 bases from J, leaving 10 bases between. Germline V gene sequence: CDR1 SNHLY, CDR2 FYNNEI. The CDR3 DNA follows: TGTGCCAGCAGTGAGCAGGGGCGAAATTCACCCCTCCACTTT. It translates to CASSEQGRNSPLHF.

The sample holds many counts of this clonotype. This sequence joins TRBV24-1 and TRBJ2-1, with a weak D call TRBD1 (6 bases). The germline V gene encodes CDR1 KGHDR and CDR2 SFDVKD. The V end was cut by 5 bases, the J end by 4 bases, with 11 bases between. This CDR3 comprises 14 residues. The CDR3 loop is CATSVTGIYNEQFF. As DNA, the CDR3 is TGTGCCACCAGTGTCACAGGGATTTACAATGAGCAGTTCTTC.

The chain uses TRBV7-2 and TRBJ2-5, with no clear D. The CDR3 spans 17 residues. Germline CDR1 is SGHTA and CDR2 is FQGNSA. The V end lost 1 base, the J end lost 0 bases, and 15 bases lay between the germline ends. The DNA of the CDR3 is TGTGCCAGCAGCTTAGGAGGATCGCTTGCGTACCAAGAGACCCAGTACTTC. It translates to CASSLGGSLAYQETQYF.

The genes are TRBV11-2 and TRBJ1-1, with D possibly being TRBD1 (5 bases). The germline V gene has CDR1 SGHAT and CDR2 FQNNGV. V gave up 0 bases and J gave up 10 bases, with 9 bases separating them. The length of the CDR3 is 12 residues. CDR3 sequence reads: CASSLEAGGAFF. CDR3 nucleotides: TGTGCCAGCAGCTTAGAAGCGGGGGGAGCTTTCTTT.

The chain carries TRBV29-1 and TRBJ2-1; D not certain. The CDR3 is 15 residues long. Trimming took 2 bases from V and 0 from J, leaving 11 bases between them. The V gene's germline CDR1 is SQVTM and CDR2 ANQGSEA. The CDR3, as DNA: TGCAGCGTTGAATTGCGTGGTAGCTCCTACAATGAGCAGTTCTTC. Protein sequence: CSVELRGSSYNEQFF.

The V call is TRBV7-2, the J call TRBJ2-2, with TRBD2 identical over 7 bases. The CDR3 runs to 16 residues. The J segment lost 5 bases and the V segment lost 7 bases, leaving 13 bases of the junction unmatched. Germline loops: CDR1 SGHTA, CDR2 FQGNSA. CDR3 loop: CASTPAGLGITGELFF. CDR3 in DNA: TGTGCCAGCACCCCCGCCGGACTAGGTATTACCGGGGAGCTGTTTTTT.

In this sample, this clonotype turned up many times. J is TRBJ1-2 and V is TRBV21-1; no check of the table's D call, TRBD1, against the DNA was made. TRBV21-1 is shown as a pseudogene. The CDR3 consists of 15 residues. DNA of the CDR3: TGTGCCAGCAGCCAAAAGCGCAGGGGGCTTTATGGCTACACCTTC. Protein sequence: CASSQKRRGLYGYTF.

This clonotype was detected a few times. This chain connects TRBV27 to TRBJ2-1; D gene ambiguous. V was cut by 8 bases and J by 4 bases, with 18 bases left in between. The CDR3 spans 15 residues. Germline V gene sequence: CDR1 MNHEY, CDR2 SMNVEV (reference sequence). The CDR3 loop is CASARGTGPYNEQFF. Here the CDR3 DNA reads TGTGCCAGCGCCCGAGGTACGGGCCCATACAATGAGCAGTTCTTC.

The rearrangement links TRBV11-1 to TRBJ2-2, with 8 bases matching TRBD1. Germline assignment: CDR1 SGHAT and CDR2 FQDESV (reference sequence). The V segment lost 5 bases and the J segment 7 bases; nucleotides outside the gene matches: 9. This CDR3 contains 15 residues. The CDR3 is CASSPGTGNFGELFF. The CDR3 DNA reads as TGTGCCAGCAGCCCCGGGACAGGAAACTTCGGGGAGCTGTTTTTT.

The chain is built from TRBV27 and TRBJ1-2; D is perhaps TRBD1 (6 bases). The CDR3 is 13 residues long. The germline CDR1 and CDR2 sequences are MNHEY and SMNVEV (reference sequence). V lost 6 bases, J lost 4 bases, and 12 bases lay in between. The DNA of the CDR3 is TGTGCCAGCAGCTCACAGGGCGCCTATGGCTACACCTTC. Protein sequence: CASSSQGAYGYTF.